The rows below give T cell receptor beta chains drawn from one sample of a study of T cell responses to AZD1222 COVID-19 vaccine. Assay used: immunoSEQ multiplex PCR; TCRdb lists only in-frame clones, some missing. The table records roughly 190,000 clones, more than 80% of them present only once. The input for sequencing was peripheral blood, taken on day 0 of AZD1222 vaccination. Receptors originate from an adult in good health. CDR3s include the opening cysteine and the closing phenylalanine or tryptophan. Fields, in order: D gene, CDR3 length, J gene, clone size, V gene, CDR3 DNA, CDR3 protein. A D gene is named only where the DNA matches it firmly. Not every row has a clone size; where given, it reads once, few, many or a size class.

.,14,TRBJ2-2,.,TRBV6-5,TGTGCCAGCAGTTTCCTAGGGGTCACCGGGGAGCTGTTTTTT,CASSFLGVTGELFF
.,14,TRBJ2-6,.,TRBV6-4,TGTGCCAGCAGTGTGGGGGCTGGGGCCAACGTCCTGACTTTC,CASSVGAGANVLTF
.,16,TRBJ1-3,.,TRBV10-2,TGCGCCAGCAGTTACCGCCGACAACACTCTGGAAACACCATATATTTT,CASSYRRQHSGNTIYF
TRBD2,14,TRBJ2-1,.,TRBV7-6,TGTGCCAGCAGCTCAGGACTAGCGGACAATGAGCAGTTCTTC,CASSSGLADNEQFF
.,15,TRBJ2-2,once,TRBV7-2,TGTGCCAGCAGCGGAATGACTAGTTATACCGGGGAGCTGTTTTTT,CASSGMTSYTGELFF
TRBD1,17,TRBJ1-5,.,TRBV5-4,TGTGCCAGCAGCTTGTGGGGACAGGGGGCTCCCAATCAGCCCCAGCATTTT,CASSLWGQGAPNQPQHF
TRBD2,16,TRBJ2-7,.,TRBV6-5,TGTGCCAGCAGTTACCGGGGTTCACTAGCGCGGTACGAGCAGTACTTC,CASSYRGSLARYEQYF
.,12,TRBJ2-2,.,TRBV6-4,TGTGCCAGCAGTGAAGTGGCCGGGGAGCTGTTTTTT,CASSEVAGELFF
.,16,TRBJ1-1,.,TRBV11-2,TGTGCCAGCAGCTTAGATCCGGGGACGGTGAACACTGAAGCTTTCTTT,CASSLDPGTVNTEAFF
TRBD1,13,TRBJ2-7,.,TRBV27,TGTGCCAGCAGTTGGACAGGGAAGCACGAGCAGTACTTC,CASSWTGKHEQYF
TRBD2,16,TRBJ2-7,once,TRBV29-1,TGCAGCGTTGAACTTACTAGCGGGAGGTTCCCATACGAGCAGTACTTC,CSVELTSGRFPYEQYF
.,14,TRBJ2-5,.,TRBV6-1,TGTGCCAGCAGTGAATTCAGGGCCAAGGGGACCCAGTACTTC,CASSEFRAKGTQYF
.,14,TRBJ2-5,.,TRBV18,TGTGCCAGCTCACCACAGGGTTTCCAAGAGACCCAGTACTTC,CASSPQGFQETQYF
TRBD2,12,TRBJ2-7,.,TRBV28,TGTGCCAGCAGAGCTAGCGGGAGGGAGCAGTACTTC,CASRASGREQYF
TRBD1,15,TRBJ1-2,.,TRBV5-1,TGCGCCAGCAGCTGGGGACAGACAACTAACTATGGCTACACCTTC,CASSWGQTTNYGYTF
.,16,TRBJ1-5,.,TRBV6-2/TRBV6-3,TGTGCCAGCAGTTACTCGAGAGGATCGGGCAATCAGCCCCAGCATTTT,CASSYSRGSGNQPQHF
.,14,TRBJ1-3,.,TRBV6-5,TGTGCCAGCAAACTTGACAGCTCTGGAAACACCATATATTTT,CASKLDSSGNTIYF
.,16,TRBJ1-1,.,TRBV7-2,TGTGCCAGCAGCCTAAGGAGAGGACAGATGAACACTGAAGCTTTCTTT,CASSLRRGQMNTEAFF
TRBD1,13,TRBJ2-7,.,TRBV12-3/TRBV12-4,TGTGCCAGCAGAACAGGGGGCTCCTACGAGCAGTACTTC,CASRTGGSYEQYF
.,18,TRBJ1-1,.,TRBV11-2,TGTGCCAGCAGCTTAGATGCGCGTTTACGCCCCTCGGACACTGAAGCTTTCTTT,CASSLDARLRPSDTEAFF
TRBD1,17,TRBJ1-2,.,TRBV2,TGTGCCAGCAGTGAAGCGCTTCAGGCAGGGGGAGGGACTGGCTACACCTTC,CASSEALQAGGGTGYTF
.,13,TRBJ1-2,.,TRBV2,TGTGCCAGCAGTGAACAGGGGAAGGATGGCTACACCTTC,CASSEQGKDGYTF